The clone carrying this T cell receptor beta chain appeared a single time. This sample was included in a study of blood T cell repertoires in COVID-19. Study background: Italy, Spain and the United States were the sources of the convalescent and acute COVID-19 samples.

The Seattle site enrolled patients during active infection and followed them longitudinally. The table came from immunoSEQ multiplex PCR; TCRdb's copy has only in-frame clones and leaves some out. The sample includes fewer than 700,000 clones, roughly nine tenths of them seen just once. Germline trimming cut 8 bases from V and 2 bases from J; bases unmatched to any gene: 5. This CDR3 is 15 amino acids long. Germline V gene sequence: CDR1 WSHSY, CDR2 SAAADI. What was sequenced was peripheral blood. The rearrangement joins TRBV10-2 to TRBJ2-3, with 12 bases lining up with TRBD2. The source is a woman in her forties or fifties with COVID-19, enrolled during active disease. CDR3 DNA: TGCGCCAGCCGACTAGCGGGGGAGCACACAGATACGCAGTATTTT. Protein sequence: CASRLAGEHTDTQYF.